These 7 T cell receptor beta chains originate from one sample sequenced in a study of breast tumors, draining lymph nodes, adjacent tissues. Axillary draining lymph nodes of breast cancer patients supplied the node samples. Each CDR3 protein is one row after TCRdb ran MiXCR on the multiplex PCR reads. Of approximately 280,000 distinct CDR3 sequences listed, roughly 30% are singletons. The source material was axillary lymph node tissue. Every receptor here comes from a female donor with breast cancer. Some clones in this sample may be carry-over from other donors' samples.

As for this clonotype: This may be a read error, as it is one base from a much larger clone. The CDR3 sequence is CASGYSLTGVIYEQYF. For the CDR3, the DNA is TGTGCCAGCGGTTACTCTTTGACGGGAGTCATATACGAGCAGTACTTC. This chain joins TRBV10-3 and TRBJ2-7, with a tentative D call TRBD2 (6 bases). The CDR3 runs 16 residues. Germline CDR1 reads ENHRY; CDR2 reads SYGVKD. The ends were cut back, 10 bases at V and 4 bases at J, with 26 bases in the middle.

The chain uses TRBV5-8 and TRBJ2-1; 16 nucleotides match TRBD2. This CDR3 is 18 amino acids long. The J segment lost 2 bases and the V segment lost 4 bases, leaving 6 bases of the junction unmatched. Per germline, CDR1 SGHTS and CDR2 YDEGEE. DNA of the CDR3: TGTGCCAGCAGCACACCGGGACTAGCGGGAGGGACCTACAATGAGCAGTTCTTC. Translated, it gives CASSTPGLAGGTYNEQFF. The full variable domain, in which reference TRBV5-8 and TRBJ2-1 provide the parts outside the CDR3, is EAGVTQSPTHLIKTRGQQATLRCSPISGHTSVYWYQQALGLGLQFLLWYDEGEERNRGNFPPRFSGRQFPNYSSELNVNALELEDSALYLCASSTPGLAGGTYNEQFFGPGTRLTVL.

This clonotype was found many times. The chain has TRBV5-8 and TRBJ2-1, with D tentatively TRBD2 (5 bases). The CDR3 is made up of 13 amino acids. With 0 bases removed from V and 8 bases from J, the gap between germline ends came to 9 bases. CDR1 is SGHTS, CDR2 YDEGEE, per germline. The CDR3, as DNA: TGTGCCAGCAGCTTGGCGGGAAGCGATGAGCAGTTCTTC. Translating gives CASSLAGSDEQFF.

This clonotype occurred a few times. A much larger clone differs from this one at a single base, so this may be a read error. The chain employs TRBV12-3 or TRBV12-4 and TRBJ2-2, with D maybe TRBD2 (5 bases). The CDR3 consists of 14 residues. CDR3 coding DNA: TGTGCCAGCAGTCCCCCCACCCCGACCGGGGAGCTGCTTTTT. Amino acids: CASSPPTPTGELLF.

This clonotype has at least ten counts. This chain links TRBV6-6 with TRBJ2-7; TRBD1 matches at 8 bases. Germline V CDR1 and CDR2: MNHNY, SVGAGI (reference sequence). The CDR3 spans 15 residues. The J segment lost 3 bases and the V segment lost 6 bases, leaving 10 bases of the junction unmatched. The CDR3 loop is CASRSGGAGIYEQYF. As DNA, the CDR3 is TGTGCCAGCAGGTCAGGGGGCGCAGGAATCTACGAGCAGTACTTC.

In its sample, this clonotype was seen many times. The gene calls are TRBV6-5 and TRBJ1-3; D remains unclear. Germline V gene lookup returns CDR1 MNHEY and CDR2 SVGAGI. The CDR3 consists of 15 residues. Trimming pared 0 bases from V and 1 base from J, leaving 7 bases between. CDR3 nucleotides: TGTGCCAGCAGTTACTCGGCGGGATCTGGAAACACCATATATTTT. This sequence encodes CASSYSAGSGNTIYF.

A note on this clonotype: A much larger clone lies one base from this, so it may be a read error. J is TRBJ2-3 and V is TRBV30; 8 bases line up with TRBD2. Per germline, CDR1 GTSNPN and CDR2 SVGIG (reference sequence). The CDR3 contains 13 residues. The trim removed 1 base at V and 8 bases at J, leaving 5 bases unmatched. As DNA, the CDR3 is TGTGCCTGGAGTGGGATGGCGGGAGGTACGCAGTATTTT. Its translation is CAWSGMAGGTQYF.